These 24 T cell receptor beta chains originate from one sample sequenced in a study of shared clonotypes between healthy human individuals. The protocol was immunoSEQ multiplex PCR, while the TCRdb copy is restricted to in-frame clones and leaves out a portion. The sample records millions of clones, around 90% being singletons. The sequencing sample was made of naive CD4+ T cells sorted from blood. Subset: CD45RA+ positively selected. The receptors shown here come from a man between 18 and 29 years old in good health.

Of note for this clone: This CDR3 is also generated by other DNA sequences in the sample. The chain links TRBV6-5 to TRBJ1-1; perhaps TRBD1 as D (6 bases). The length of the CDR3 is 13 residues. Trimming took off 3 bases at V and 4 bases at J, with 9 bases between the two ends. Germline V gene data show CDR1 as MNHEY and CDR2 as SVGAGI. CDR3 sequence: CASSYLGGTEAFF. The CDR3 DNA reads as TGTGCCAGCAGTTATCTAGGGGGCACTGAAGCTTTCTTT.

The rearrangement uses TRBV7-2 and TRBJ1-2; D gene unclear. This CDR3 contains 15 residues. The germline V gene encodes CDR1 SGHTA and CDR2 FQGNSA. V gave up 5 bases and J gave up 5 bases, with 18 bases separating them. The CDR3 here is CASSPRGPTGYGYTF. The CDR3 DNA follows: TGTGCCAGCAGCCCCAGAGGGCCGACTGGTTATGGCTACACCTTC. Supplemented by reference TRBV7-2 and TRBJ1-2, the full variable domain reads GAGVSQSPSNKVTEKGKDVELRCDPISGHTALYWYRQSLGQGLEFLIYFQGNSAPDKSGLPSDRFSAERTGGSVSTLTIQRTQQEDSAVYLCASSPRGPTGYGYTFGSGTRLTVV.

The rearrangement links TRBV5-1 to TRBJ2-1; 10 positions agree with TRBD2. CDR3 size: 14 residues. The trim removed 3 bases at V and 7 bases at J, leaving 4 bases unmatched. CDR1 is SGHRS and CDR2 is YFSETQ in the germline V gene. The CDR3 here is CASSYVLAGNEQFF. The CDR3 DNA reads as TGCGCCAGCAGCTATGTACTAGCGGGGAATGAGCAGTTCTTC.

This rearrangement joins TRBV30 to TRBJ2-7, with 10 bases identical to TRBD2. Germline V gives CDR1 GTSNPN, CDR2 SVGIG (reference sequence). J gave up 2 bases and V 1 base, and 11 bases lay outside the gene matches. The CDR3 covers 17 residues. The DNA for the CDR3 is TGTGCCTGGAGTGCCGGAATAGCGGGGGGCCTGACCTACGAGCAGTACTTC. Translating it yields CAWSAGIAGGLTYEQYF.

This rearrangement joins TRBV7-9 to TRBJ2-7; tentative D call: TRBD2 (7 bases). Germline CDR1 is SEHNR and CDR2 is FQNEAQ (reference sequence). V was trimmed by 2 bases and J by 6 bases, leaving 11 bases between them. The CDR3 contains 13 residues. DNA of the CDR3: TGTGCCAGCAGCTTAAGGGGGGGAGTCGAGCAGTACTTC. Protein product: CASSLRGGVEQYF.

The gene calls are TRBV25-1 and TRBJ2-7; 10 bases align to TRBD2. Germline lookup yields CDR1 MGHDK and CDR2 SYGVNS. V lost 2 bases and J lost 2; bases outside the gene matches: 6. The CDR3 consists of 16 residues. The chain's CDR3 is CASSEGWTSGTYEQYF. The CDR3 DNA is TGTGCCAGCAGTGAAGGGTGGACTAGCGGTACCTACGAGCAGTACTTC.

V is TRBV6-5 and J is TRBJ1-1, with D possibly matching TRBD1 (6 bases). The ends were cut back, 7 bases at V and 7 bases at J, with 16 bases in the middle. Germline V gene sequence: CDR1 MNHEY, CDR2 SVGAGI. CDR3 length equals 13 residues. CDR3 DNA: TGTGCCAGCAAGAACAGGGCCGACGGTGAAGCTTTCTTT. Translated, it gives CASKNRADGEAFF.

This clone was seen once. The chain is built from TRBV9 and TRBJ2-1, with no clear D. Trimming left V 4 bases short and J 6 bases short, with 14 bases between. The CDR3 runs 14 residues. Per the germline V gene, CDR1 is SGDLS and CDR2 is YYNGEE. The CDR3 here is CASSWINSGNEQFF. The CDR3 nucleotides are TGTGCCAGCAGCTGGATAAATAGTGGCAATGAGCAGTTCTTC.

The chain has TRBV18 and TRBJ1-3; D is perhaps TRBD1 (5 bases). With 6 bases removed from V and 0 bases from J, the gap between germline ends came to 15 bases. Germline CDR1 is KGHSH and CDR2 is LQKENI. This CDR3 is built from 16 residues. CDR3 nucleotide sequence: TGTGCCAGCTCTCCTAGGGACGGCAGCTCTGGAAACACCATATATTTT. Its translation: CASSPRDGSSGNTIYF.

J is TRBJ2-6 and V is TRBV18; D possibly corresponds to TRBD1 (6 bases). CDR3 length: 18 amino acids. The V end was cut by 6 bases, the J end by 0 bases, with 18 bases between. Germline lookup yields CDR1 KGHSH and CDR2 LQKENI. The CDR3 DNA reads TGTGCCAGCTCTCCCCTCGCCACAGGGAACTCTGGGGCCAACGTCCTGACTTTC. Its translation: CASSPLATGNSGANVLTF.

This clone was picked up one time. CDR3 amino acids: CSVERATNEKLFF. In DNA, the CDR3 is TGCAGCGTTGAGCGTGCAACTAATGAAAAACTGTTTTTT. The genes are TRBV29-1 and TRBJ1-4; no firm D call. This CDR3 comprises 13 residues. CDR1 is SQVTM and CDR2 is ANQGSEA in the germline V gene. V was shortened by 3 bases and J by 0 bases, with 5 bases between the two germline ends.

The chain couples TRBV5-1 to TRBJ2-7; D may be TRBD1 or TRBD2 (7 bases each). CDR1 is SGHRS and CDR2 is YFSETQ in the germline V gene. V shed 1 base and J shed 3 bases, with 14 bases lying between them. The CDR3 covers 15 residues. In nucleotides, the CDR3 is TGCGCCAGCAGCTTGCTCTCAGGGGGGGACTACGAGCAGTACTTC. Amino acid sequence: CASSLLSGGDYEQYF. The variable domain in full, with the rest retrieved from reference TRBV5-1 and TRBJ2-7, is KAGVTQTPRYLIKTRGQQVTLSCSPISGHRSVSWYQQTPGQGLQFLFEYFSETQRNKGNFPGRFSGRQFSNSRSEMNVSTLELGDSALYLCASSLLSGGDYEQYFGPGTRLTVT.

This clone has more than one count but fewer than ten. The rearrangement links TRBV7-9 to TRBJ2-5; D perhaps matches TRBD2 (6 bases). This CDR3 is 16 amino acids long. The V gene lost 5 bases and the J gene lost 4 bases, with 20 bases spanning the gap. Germline CDR1 is SEHNR and CDR2 is FQNEAQ (reference sequence). The CDR3 DNA is TGTGCCAGCAGCCCCGTCTCCGGGACGGGAGTAGAGACCCAGTACTTC. This sequence encodes CASSPVSGTGVETQYF.

A note on this clone: Other DNA sequences in the sample encode the same CDR3. The rearrangement uses TRBV5-1 and TRBJ2-1; 12 bases match TRBD2. The CDR3 has 15 residues. The V gene's germline CDR1 is SGHRS and CDR2 YFSETQ. The ends lost 3 bases at V and 4 bases at J; junction bases unmatched: 2. Written as DNA, the CDR3 is TGCGCCAGCAGCTGGGGGACTAGCGGGTACAATGAGCAGTTCTTC. Residues: CASSWGTSGYNEQFF.

The chain combines TRBV6-5 with TRBJ1-1; D is unclear. Deletions cut 8 bases from V and 0 bases from J, with 10 bases between. Germline V gene data show CDR1 as MNHEY and CDR2 as SVGAGI. The CDR3 runs to 13 residues. For the CDR3, the DNA is TGTGCCAGCCAATCACAGATGAACACTGAAGCTTTCTTT. It encodes CASQSQMNTEAFF.

The V gene is TRBV28, the J gene TRBJ1-2; the match to TRBD1 covers 9 bases. With 6 bases clipped from V and 4 bases from J, the junction kept 12 bases outside the gene matches. CDR1 and CDR2 (germline): MDHEN, SYDVKM. The CDR3 sequence is 16 residues long. The CDR3 loop reads CASRLQGAANFYGYTF. Here the CDR3 DNA reads TGTGCCAGCAGGCTACAGGGGGCCGCTAACTTCTATGGCTACACCTTC.

The chain joins TRBV11-1 to TRBJ2-3; 10 bases are shared with TRBD2. The trim removed 5 bases at V and 1 base at J, leaving 6 bases unmatched. The CDR3 sequence is 16 residues long. CDR1 is SGHAT, CDR2 FQDESV, per germline (reference sequence). The CDR3 sequence: CASSTPGTSGTDTQYF. DNA for the CDR3: TGTGCCAGCAGCACCCCCGGGACTAGCGGCACAGATACGCAGTATTTT.

The rearrangement links TRBV30 to TRBJ1-1; no definite D call. Trimming shortened V by 5 bases and J by 1 base, and 17 bases separated the two germline ends. This CDR3 spans 15 amino acids. CDR1 and CDR2 (germline): GTSNPN, SVGIG (reference sequence). CDR3 amino acids: CAWRVTGNKNTEAFF. The CDR3 coding sequence is TGTGCCTGGCGGGTGACTGGGAATAAGAACACTGAAGCTTTCTTT.

About this clone itself: A read error may produce the germline difference seen at one junction end. The rearrangement joins TRBV2 to TRBJ2-7; D unclear. Per germline, CDR1 SNHLY and CDR2 FYNNEI. The CDR3 sequence is 12 residues long. CDR3 DNA: TGTGCCAGCAGTGAAGTGGGCGGTCGACGGGACTTC. Encoded protein: CASSEVGGRRDF.

This clone was seen just once. For the CDR3, the DNA is TGTGCCAGCAGCTTAGCATCAGGGACCTACGAGCAGTACTTC. This encodes CASSLASGTYEQYF. The chain carries TRBV7-6 and TRBJ2-7; a weak D match, TRBD1 (5 bases). The V and J ends lost 0 bases and 2 bases respectively, with 8 bases between them. Germline V gene sequence: CDR1 SGHVS, CDR2 FNYEAQ. This CDR3 comprises 14 residues.

Concerning this clone itself: Other DNA sequences of this sample code for an identical CDR3. The gene calls are TRBV29-1 and TRBJ1-5, with D tentatively TRBD1 (5 bases). Trimming removed 4 bases at V and 4 bases at J, with 11 bases between. This CDR3 is 13 amino acids long. Germline CDR1 SQVTM, CDR2 ANQGSEA. CDR3 loop: CSVGTGGNQPQHF. CDR3 bases: TGCAGCGTTGGGACTGGGGGGAATCAGCCCCAGCATTTT.

The chain couples TRBV5-1 to TRBJ2-1; D gene ambiguous. Between the trimmed V and J ends, which lost 0 bases and 0 bases, there was a span of 10 bases. Germline-derived CDR1 and CDR2 are SGHRS and YFSETQ. This CDR3 contains 16 residues. The CDR3 here is CASSLVASVSYNEQFF. CDR3 nucleotide sequence: TGCGCCAGCAGCTTGGTTGCCTCCGTCTCCTACAATGAGCAGTTCTTC.

This chain joins TRBV2 and TRBJ2-7, with a possible D match to TRBD1 (6 bases). CDR3 length: 13 amino acids. V shed 4 bases and J shed 7 bases, with 14 bases lying between them. The V gene's germline CDR1 is SNHLY and CDR2 FYNNEI. As DNA, the CDR3 is TGTGCCAGCAGTGGACAGGCCCCCGGGGAGCAGTACTTC. Translated: CASSGQAPGEQYF. Looking up the rest from reference TRBV2 and TRBJ2-7 gives the full variable domain: EPEVTQTPSHQVTQMGQEVILRCVPISNHLYFYWYRQILGQKVEFLVSFYNNEISEKSEIFDDQFSVERPDGSNFTLKIRSTKLEDSAMYFCASSGQAPGEQYFGPGTRLTVT.

With regard to this clone: The same CDR3 also results from other DNA sequences found in this sample. The chain employs TRBV9 and TRBJ2-3; 7 bases line up with TRBD2. Unmatched junction bases numbered 7, after V lost 2 bases and J lost 1 base. This CDR3 has 16 amino acids. Germline CDR1 is SGDLS and CDR2 is YYNGEE. The CDR3 nucleotides read TGTGCCAGCAGCGTTGGGGAGGGCCTTCGCACAGATACGCAGTATTTT. Its protein product is CASSVGEGLRTDTQYF.